This is a list of T cell receptor beta chains from one sample in a study of beta chain features in type 1 diabetes. TCRdb's copy holds only in-frame clones and misses some; the assay was immunoSEQ multiplex PCR. In the table there are 330,000 or so clones, 11% to 15% of which are singletons. Specimen: central memory CD4+ T cells from blood. Every receptor here comes from a man aged 25 to 40 in good health. Both conserved end residues are part of each CDR3.

16	TRBV7-3	TRBJ1-5	CASSSPGQLSNQPQHF
15	TRBV6-5	TRBJ1-2	CASSYSGLANYGYTF
14	TRBV5-5	TRBJ2-7	CASSLADSNYEQYF
19	TRBV5-6	TRBJ1-5	CASSSAGGRSVIQGQPQHF
16	TRBV6-6	TRBJ1-1	CASSYSTGSPRTEAFF
14	TRBV19	TRBJ2-7	CASSIAGRSYEQYF
12	TRBV6-1	TRBJ2-1	CASSLQGFEQFF
14	TRBV19	TRBJ2-1	CASRKAGSYNEQFF
13	TRBV6-1	TRBJ2-3	CAGESDSTDTQYF
17	TRBV7-8	TRBJ2-1	CASSLSGRRGSYNEQFF
14	TRBV11-3	TRBJ2-1	CASSVGRGTDEQFF
15	TRBV27	TRBJ2-3	CASSLSLGSTDTQYF
14	TRBV10-3	TRBJ2-5	CASNRREGAETQYF
16	TRBV11-3	TRBJ2-7	CASSLVGSRVNYEQYF
13	TRBV5-1	TRBJ2-5	CASSKGLQETQYF
16	TRBV18	TRBJ2-5	CASSPDRVSRSGTQYF
15	TRBV5-4	TRBJ2-1	CASSHSGGERNEQFF
13	TRBV5-1	TRBJ1-2	CASSLGWRDGYTF
11	TRBV30	TRBJ2-5	CAWSSQETQYF
13	TRBV2	TRBJ2-5	CATTFGRLETQYF
13	TRBV10-3	TRBJ2-1	CAIREGQNNEQFF
14	TRBV10-3	TRBJ1-1	CAISVQGPNTEAFF
13	TRBV25-1	TRBJ2-4	CASSGTGFGIQYF